These T cell receptor beta chains were read from a single sample in a study of T cell changes during pregnancy in multiple sclerosis. Repertoires were generated with immunoSEQ multiplex PCR, while TCRdb's copy carries only in-frame clones and drops some. The repertoire includes approximately 40,000 clones, 92% of them detected once, and roughly 0.72% sits in the top ten. The sample here was CD4+ T cells from peripheral blood mononuclear cells, taken in the third trimester of pregnancy. Receptors originate from a female donor with multiple sclerosis, enrolled in a pregnancy study. The CDR3 runs from the conserved cysteine through the conserved F or W. D genes are given only for firm matches. Only part of the rows carry a size: once, few, many, or a class if the clone is expanded.

TRBD1	TRBV28	.	TRBJ1-2	CASSPGTGPYGYTF	TGTGCCAGCAGTCCCGGGACAGGGCCTTATGGCTACACCTTC
.	TRBV29-1	.	TRBJ2-4	CSVGPRENIQYF	TGCAGCGTTGGTCCCAGGGAAAACATTCAGTACTTC
TRBD1	TRBV6-1	.	TRBJ1-5	CASSGGQGGQPQHF	TGTGCCAGCAGTGGGGGACAGGGGGGTCAGCCCCAGCATTTT
TRBD1	TRBV30	.	TRBJ1-2	CARQGIEGYTF	TGTGCCAGACAGGGGATTGAGGGCTACACCTTC
TRBD2	TRBV29-1	.	TRBJ2-1	CSGEGGGGSSYNEQFF	TGCAGCGGAGAGGGCGGCGGGGGGAGCTCCTACAATGAGCAGTTCTTC
TRBD2	TRBV5-4	.	TRBJ2-3	CASSGGRTADTQYF	TGTGCCAGCAGCGGCGGGAGGACGGCAGATACGCAGTATTTT
.	TRBV6-5	.	TRBJ1-1	CASRLQGTKNTEAFF	TGTGCCAGCAGGCTCCAGGGTACGAAGAACACTGAAGCTTTCTTT
TRBD1	TRBV30	.	TRBJ1-4	CAWSPGQGLTNEKLFF	TGTGCCTGGAGCCCGGGACAGGGATTAACTAATGAAAAACTGTTTTTT
.	TRBV4-2	.	TRBJ2-3	CASSQLNRGHTDTQYF	TGTGCCAGCAGCCAGCTAAATAGAGGGCACACAGATACGCAGTATTTT
TRBD1	TRBV28	.	TRBJ2-5	CASSPWTGFSQETQYF	TGTGCCAGCAGCCCGTGGACAGGTTTTTCCCAAGAGACCCAGTACTTC
TRBD1	TRBV7-2	.	TRBJ2-7	CASSLERTGGLGEQYF	TGTGCCAGCAGCTTAGAAAGGACAGGGGGACTGGGCGAGCAGTACTTC
.	TRBV13	once	TRBJ2-7	CASSPRTEIRYEQYF	TGTGCCAGCAGCCCCCGGACAGAGATACGCTACGAGCAGTACTTC
.	TRBV19	.	TRBJ1-3	CASSISRGGANTIYF	TGTGCCAGTAGTATATCTCGGGGAGGCGCAAACACCATATATTTT
.	TRBV30	.	TRBJ1-2	CAWSGTVYGYTF	TGTGCCTGGAGTGGGACAGTCTATGGCTACACCTTC
TRBD2	TRBV30	.	TRBJ2-1	CAWESSGRFSNEQFF	TGTGCCTGGGAATCTAGCGGGAGATTCAGTAATGAGCAGTTCTTC
.	TRBV29-1	.	TRBJ2-2	CRHFSGPGNTGELFF	TGCAGACATTTCAGCGGTCCCGGGAACACCGGGGAGCTGTTTTTT
.	TRBV10-3	.	TRBJ1-5	CAISESEGVGFRPQHF	TGTGCCATCAGTGAGTCCGAAGGGGTTGGGTTTCGGCCCCAGCATTTT
TRBD1	TRBV29-1	.	TRBJ1-2	CSVEDRSGGYTF	TGCAGCGTTGAGGACAGGAGCGGCGGCTACACCTTC
.	TRBV7-2	.	TRBJ2-1	CASSLMGGRDNEQFF	TGTGCCAGCAGCCTCATGGGGGGAAGGGACAATGAGCAGTTCTTC
TRBD2	TRBV12-5	.	TRBJ2-5	CASGDTLLAYQETQYF	TGTGCTAGTGGTGATACCCTACTAGCGTACCAAGAGACCCAGTACTTC
TRBD1	TRBV7-9	.	TRBJ2-6	CASSLGDRGYPGANVLTF	TGTGCCAGCAGCTTAGGGGACAGGGGGTATCCTGGGGCCAACGTCCTGACTTTC